This TCR beta chain was found in a study of blood T cell repertoires in COVID-19. V lost 3 bases to trimming and J lost 5 bases; unmatched junction nucleotides: 16. Germline loops: CDR1 SGHRS, CDR2 YFSETQ. The CDR3 is made up of 18 amino acids. Clones were read by immunoSEQ multiplex PCR, and TCRdb kept only the in-frame ones, dropping some. The sample carries hundreds of thousands of clones, about 85% recorded once. Material: PBMCs or T cells enriched from blood (not recorded which). The rearrangement joins TRBV5-1 to TRBJ1-1; 10 nucleotides line up with TRBD1. This TCR derives from a woman aged 45-65 years who had recovered from COVID-19. CDR3: CASSSGQGVVWGRTEAFF. The CDR3 nucleotides read TGCGCCAGCAGCTCTGGACAGGGGGTTGTTTGGGGAAGGACTGAAGCTTTCTTT.